This entry lists 32 T cell receptor beta chains sequenced from one sample in a study of T cell responses to AZD1222 COVID-19 vaccine. Some clones are missing from TCRdb's copy, which holds only in-frame ones; the method was immunoSEQ multiplex PCR. The sample gives 100,000 to 150,000 clones, over 75% of which show up once; over 15% is in the top ten. This specimen was peripheral blood, taken on day 0 of MenACWY control vaccination. Receptor source: an adult in good health.

The V gene is TRBV28, the J gene TRBJ1-6; D is undetermined. Germline CDR1 and CDR2: MDHEN and SYDVKM. Trimming took 5 bases from V and 13 from J, leaving 12 bases between them. The CDR3 sequence is 12 residues long. CDR3 protein: CASSLLKGPLHF. The DNA of the CDR3 is TGTGCCAGCAGTCTCCTGAAAGGGCCCCTCCACTTT.

This clone was seen a handful of times. The chain couples TRBV5-4 to TRBJ2-1; 8 nucleotides agree with TRBD2. This CDR3 comprises 16 residues. CDR1 and CDR2 from the germline V gene are SGHNT and YYREEE (reference sequence). The V gene end was trimmed by 0 bases and the J gene end by 5 bases; junction bases not matched to a gene: 7. The CDR3 bases are TGTGCCAGCAGCTTGGTTGGGCGGGGGGCGAACAATGAGCAGTTCTTC. Its protein is CASSLVGRGANNEQFF.

The gene calls are TRBV19 and TRBJ2-5, with TRBD2 matching over 12 bases. The CDR3 length is 13 residues. Germline loops: CDR1 LNHDA, CDR2 SQIVND (reference sequence). V dropped 8 bases and J dropped 5; count of bases not matched to a gene: 3. CDR3 nucleotides: TGTGCCAGTCGACTAGCGGGAGAGGAGACCCAGTACTTC. It encodes CASRLAGEETQYF.

V usage is TRBV15 and J usage is TRBJ1-1; D remains ambiguous. The V end lost 0 bases, the J end lost 1 base, and 9 bases lay between the germline ends. The CDR3 runs 15 residues. The germline CDR1 and CDR2 sequences are LNHNV and YYDKDF (reference sequence). The CDR3 spells CATSRDRATNTEAFF. Written as DNA, the CDR3 is TGTGCCACCAGCAGAGATCGGGCTACGAACACTGAAGCTTTCTTT.

This clone was observed once. This chain joins TRBV11-2 and TRBJ2-7, with 14 bases aligning to TRBD2. The CDR3 length is 17 residues. V lost 6 bases to trimming and J lost 1 base; unmatched junction nucleotides: 8. Looked up from germline, CDR1 is SGHAT and CDR2 is FQNNGV. The CDR3 here is CASRGGTSGSGSYEQYF. The DNA for the CDR3 is TGTGCCAGCAGGGGGGGGACTAGCGGGAGTGGGTCCTACGAGCAGTACTTC.

This clone was counted a single time. The chain couples TRBV19 to TRBJ2-2; D is possibly TRBD1 (7 bases). The ends were cut back, 6 bases at V and 6 bases at J, with 11 bases in the middle. Germline V lookup: CDR1 LNHDA, CDR2 SQIVND (reference sequence). CDR3 length equals 13 residues. CDR3 loop: CASSLRGAGELFF. In DNA, the CDR3 is TGTGCCAGTAGCCTCAGGGGGGCCGGGGAGCTGTTTTTT.

The gene calls are TRBV28 and TRBJ2-7, with 7 bases fitting TRBD1. V lost 3 bases and J lost 5; bases outside the gene matches: 7. From germline, CDR1 is MDHEN and CDR2 SYDVKM. This CDR3 region has 14 residues. CDR3 loop: CASSFDRDFDEQYF. CDR3 DNA sequence: TGTGCCAGCAGTTTTGACAGGGATTTCGACGAGCAGTACTTC.

The chain has TRBV10-1 and TRBJ2-1; D is unresolved. The CDR3 runs 11 residues. Per the germline V gene, CDR1 is WNHNN and CDR2 is SYGVQD (reference sequence). Trimming removed 3 bases at V and 10 bases at J, with 7 bases between. CDR3 in amino acids: CASSDIGEQFF. DNA of the CDR3: TGCGCCAGCAGTGATATCGGGGAGCAGTTCTTC.

The chain uses TRBV29-1 and TRBJ2-5, with TRBD2 matching over 10 bases. Trimming at V came to 5 bases and at J to 7 bases, leaving 13 bases not matched to a gene. From germline, CDR1 is SQVTM and CDR2 ANQGSEA. The CDR3 spans 15 residues. This chain's CDR3 is CSVHGLAVTQGTQYF. As DNA, the CDR3 is TGCAGCGTTCACGGACTAGCGGTTACCCAGGGGACCCAGTACTTC. The full variable domain, its missing parts supplied by reference TRBV29-1 and TRBJ2-5, is SAVISQKPSRDICQRGTSLTIQCQVDSQVTMMFWYRQQPGQSLTLIATANQGSEATYESGFVIDKFPISRPNLTFSTLTVSNMSPEDSSIYLCSVHGLAVTQGTQYFGPGTRLLVL.

There are a few counts of this clone. This sequence joins TRBV18 and TRBJ2-3; D is ambiguous. The CDR3 is 11 residues long. The germline V and J ends were trimmed by 1 base and 5 bases, with 1 base remaining between them. Per the germline V gene, CDR1 is KGHSH and CDR2 is LQKENI. The chain's CDR3 is CASSPQDTQYF. DNA of the CDR3: TGTGCCAGCTCACCACAAGATACGCAGTATTTT.

The chain recombines TRBV2 with TRBJ2-7; D is uncertain. Germline-derived CDR1 and CDR2 are SNHLY and FYNNEI. The length of the CDR3 is 15 residues. Between the trimmed V and J ends, which lost 3 bases and 3 bases, there was a span of 15 bases. The CDR3 is CASSDWPIWGYEQYF. CDR3 coding DNA: TGTGCCAGCAGTGATTGGCCGATTTGGGGCTACGAGCAGTACTTC.

The V gene is TRBV2, the J gene TRBJ2-7, with D uncertain. Trimming shortened V by 5 bases and J by 4 bases, and 6 bases separated the two germline ends. The germline V gene has CDR1 SNHLY and CDR2 FYNNEI. CDR3 size: 11 residues. CDR3 protein: CASSLPYEQYF. CDR3 sequence (DNA): TGTGCCAGCAGTCTTCCTTACGAGCAGTACTTC.

This sequence joins TRBV27 and TRBJ2-2; either TRBD1 or TRBD2 may supply D (5 bases each). CDR1 and CDR2 from the germline V gene are MNHEY and SMNVEV (reference sequence). The length of the CDR3 is 15 residues. V was shortened by 5 bases and J by 5 bases, with 15 bases between the two germline ends. Here the CDR3 reads CASSPERGVTGELFF. As DNA, the CDR3 is TGTGCCAGCAGTCCCGAGAGAGGGGTAACCGGGGAGCTGTTTTTT.

The gene calls are TRBV7-3 and TRBJ1-6; no reliable D call. V shed 3 bases and J shed 9 bases, with 6 bases lying between them. The CDR3 contains 12 residues. The V gene's germline CDR1 is SGHTA and CDR2 FQGTGA. The CDR3 reads CASSFTGSPLHF. The CDR3 nucleotides are TGTGCCAGCAGCTTTACTGGTTCACCCCTCCACTTT.

The chain recombines TRBV18 with TRBJ2-7, with 7 positions matching TRBD1. CDR1 is KGHSH, CDR2 LQKENI, per germline. Unmatched junction bases numbered 1, after V lost 3 bases and J lost 2 bases. The CDR3 has 13 residues. In DNA, the CDR3 is TGTGCCAGCTCACCCCAGGGGGCCTACGAGCAGTACTTC. Amino acids: CASSPQGAYEQYF.

The chain combines TRBV19 with TRBJ1-3, with D unclear. Germline CDR1 is LNHDA and CDR2 is SQIVND (reference sequence). The V gene lost 7 bases and the J gene lost 0 bases, with 13 bases spanning the gap. This CDR3 has 15 amino acids. Here the CDR3 reads CASTNHGSSGNTIYF. Written as DNA, the CDR3 is TGTGCCAGTACCAACCATGGGAGCTCTGGAAACACCATATATTTT.

This clone was seen a few times. The chain couples TRBV19 to TRBJ2-7; 9 nucleotides align to TRBD1. V was clipped by 3 bases and J by 6 bases; unmatched bases: 6. Germline V CDR1 and CDR2: LNHDA, SQIVND (reference sequence). The CDR3 spans 14 residues. Here the CDR3 reads CASSIGGQGGEQYF. In nucleotides, the CDR3 is TGTGCCAGTAGTATCGGGGGACAGGGCGGCGAGCAGTACTTC.

The chain joins TRBV23-1 to TRBJ2-2; D unresolved. TRBV23-1 is placed among ORFs of uncertain function. The V gene lost 7 bases and the J gene lost 4 bases, with 10 bases spanning the gap. The CDR3 loop spans 13 amino acids. DNA of the CDR3: TGCGCCAGCAAATCCTGGGGCACCGGGGAGCTGTTTTTT. Protein sequence: CASKSWGTGELFF.

This clone has just one count. V is TRBV5-4 and J is TRBJ2-7; 10 bases are a match to TRBD2. The CDR3 sequence is 15 residues long. Per the germline V gene, CDR1 is SGHNT and CDR2 is YYREEE (reference sequence). Trimming cost V 4 bases and J 5 bases; bases outside gene matches: 9. The CDR3 region is CASSPTSGKIHEQYF. For the CDR3, the DNA is TGTGCCAGCAGCCCCACTAGCGGGAAGATCCACGAGCAGTACTTC. Complete variable domain (other parts from reference TRBV5-4 and TRBJ2-7): ETGVTQSPTHLIKTRGQQVTLRCSSQSGHNTVSWYQQALGQGPQFIFQYYREEENGRGNFPPRFSGLQFPNYSSELNVNALELDDSALYLCASSPTSGKIHEQYFGPGTRLTVT.

For this clone: A read error may produce the germline difference seen at one junction end. The chain combines TRBV5-1 with TRBJ2-7; D is unclear. The germline V gene has CDR1 SGHRS and CDR2 YFSETQ. This CDR3 is 14 amino acids long. The CDR3 loop is CASSLAPASHEQYF. The CDR3 DNA reads TGCGCCAGCAGCTTGGCCCCGGCCTCCCACGAGCAGTACTTC.

The V and J genes are TRBV28 and TRBJ1-2, with a tentative D call TRBD1 (6 bases). CDR1 is MDHEN and CDR2 is SYDVKM in the germline V gene. The CDR3 sequence is 15 residues long. V was pared by 4 bases and J by 0 bases, with 12 bases between. The CDR3 spells CASSSGTTTNYGYTF. The CDR3 DNA reads as TGTGCCAGCAGTTCCGGGACAACGACTAACTATGGCTACACCTTC.

The CDR3 spells CASSPGQAGDIQYF. In DNA form, the CDR3 reads TGTGCCAGCAGCCCCGGACAGGCAGGGGACATTCAGTACTTC. The chain joins TRBV7-9 to TRBJ2-4; TRBD1 matches 7 bases. The CDR3 loop spans 14 amino acids. V trimming: 5 bases; J trimming: 8 bases; junction bases outside the gene matches: 9. Germline-derived CDR1 and CDR2 are SEHNR and FQNEAQ (reference sequence).

The chain couples TRBV11-2 to TRBJ1-6; D gene unclear. The CDR3 extends over 13 amino acids. With 5 bases removed from V and 5 bases from J, the gap between germline ends came to 7 bases. CDR1 is SGHAT, CDR2 FQNNGV, per germline. This CDR3 reads CASSQTNNSPLHF. The CDR3 DNA sequence: TGTGCCAGCAGCCAGACTAATAATTCACCCCTCCACTTT. Based on the CDR3 plus reference TRBV11-2 and TRBJ1-6, the full variable domain is EAGVAQSPRYKIIEKRQSVAFWCNPISGHATLYWYQQILGQGPKLLIQFQNNGVVDDSQLPKDRFSAERLKGVDSTLKIQPAKLEDSAVYLCASSQTNNSPLHFGNGTRLTVT.

The V and J genes are TRBV29-1 and TRBJ2-2; perhaps D is TRBD1 or TRBD2 (6 bases each). Germline V lookup: CDR1 SQVTM, CDR2 ANQGSEA. The V gene lost 6 bases and the J gene lost 7 bases, with 15 bases spanning the gap. This CDR3 is 13 amino acids long. The CDR3 loop is CSVREWGRGELFF. The CDR3 coding sequence is TGCAGCGTCCGGGAGTGGGGGCGCGGGGAGCTGTTTTTT.

This sequence joins TRBV5-6 and TRBJ2-3; D remains unclear. The CDR3 is 14 residues long. CDR1 SGHDT and CDR2 YYEEEE come from the germline V gene. The V and J ends lost 0 bases and 2 bases respectively, with 7 bases between them. CDR3 DNA: TGTGCCAGCAGCTTGGGACTCTTCACAGATACGCAGTATTTT. Translated, it gives CASSLGLFTDTQYF.

Only one count was recorded for this clone. The rearrangement uses TRBV7-6 and TRBJ1-2, with 7 positions matching TRBD1. Unmatched junction bases numbered 12, after V lost 5 bases and J lost 6 bases. Germline V gene sequence: CDR1 SGHVS, CDR2 FNYEAQ. The CDR3 has 15 amino acids. CDR3 sequence (DNA): TGTGCCAGCAGCACAGGGACAGAATTAAAAGATGGCTACACCTTC. It translates to CASSTGTELKDGYTF.

The V call is TRBV19, the J call TRBJ1-3; 10 positions agree with TRBD1. This CDR3 has 14 residues. V lost 6 bases, J lost 4 bases, and 3 bases stayed unmatched. Germline CDR1 is LNHDA and CDR2 is SQIVND (reference sequence). Written as DNA, the CDR3 is TGTGCCAGTAGACGACAGGGGGCCGGAAACACCATATATTTT. This gives the protein CASRRQGAGNTIYF.

The V call is TRBV5-1, the J call TRBJ1-5; no firm D call. CDR3 length: 15 amino acids. CDR1 and CDR2 (germline): SGHRS, YFSETQ. Deletions cut 0 bases from V and 2 bases from J, with 9 bases between. The CDR3: CASSLGAGGNQPQHF. CDR3 DNA: TGCGCCAGCAGCTTGGGGGCAGGCGGCAATCAGCCCCAGCATTTT. Supplemented by reference TRBV5-1 and TRBJ1-5, the full variable domain reads KAGVTQTPRYLIKTRGQQVTLSCSPISGHRSVSWYQQTPGQGLQFLFEYFSETQRNKGNFPGRFSGRQFSNSRSEMNVSTLELGDSALYLCASSLGAGGNQPQHFGDGTRLSIL.

This chain joins TRBV7-8 and TRBJ1-1, with D uncertain. V gave up 3 bases and J gave up 1 base, with 6 bases separating them. The CDR3 is made up of 13 amino acids. Germline V gives CDR1 SGHVS, CDR2 FQNEAQ. CDR3 DNA sequence: TGTGCCAGCAGCTTCGAGAGGAACACTGAAGCTTTCTTT. The encoded protein is CASSFERNTEAFF.

The chain uses TRBV9 and TRBJ2-6; D assignment may be TRBD1 or TRBD2 (5 bases each). This CDR3 region has 17 residues. Germline V gives CDR1 SGDLS, CDR2 YYNGEE. The V gene lost 3 bases and the J gene lost 0 bases, with 13 bases spanning the gap. In nucleotides, the CDR3 is TGTGCCAGCAGCGCCGGGACCCAACCCTCTGGGGCCAACGTCCTGACTTTC. Translated, it gives CASSAGTQPSGANVLTF.

This chain uses TRBV10-3 with TRBJ2-7; 7 positions agree with TRBD1. Per germline, CDR1 ENHRY and CDR2 SYGVKD. Unmatched junction bases numbered 5, after V lost 6 bases and J lost 0 bases. This CDR3 contains 14 residues. The CDR3 region is CAISGQASSYEQYF. In DNA form, the CDR3 reads TGTGCCATCAGCGGACAGGCCAGCTCCTACGAGCAGTACTTC.

This sequence joins TRBV9 and TRBJ1-1; D is unresolved. Germline lookup yields CDR1 SGDLS and CDR2 YYNGEE. The CDR3 is 13 amino acids. V was shortened by 3 bases and J by 6 bases, with 12 bases between the two germline ends. The CDR3 here is CASSEYEGAEAFF. In DNA, the CDR3 is TGTGCCAGCAGCGAGTACGAGGGAGCTGAAGCTTTCTTT.